The 18 T cell receptor beta chains given below trace back to one sample, sequenced in a study of OX40 agonist ivuxolimab in advanced cancers. Assay: immunoSEQ multiplex PCR; the TCRdb copy retains only in-frame clones and omits some. The repertoire has roughly 80,000 clones, 75% to 90% of them found once; the top ten carry approximately 2.2%. This material consisted of CD4+ or CD8+ T cells sorted from blood, taken in a trial of the OX40 agonist ivuxolimab. The receptors were sampled from an adult with an advanced solid tumor such as melanoma, head and neck, liver or kidney cancer.

CDR3 nucleotide sequence: TGTGCCAGCAGCTTGGAGCTGGGGACTCTCGGGAACGAGCAGTACTTC. This encodes CASSLELGTLGNEQYF. The chain couples TRBV5-5 to TRBJ2-7, with D perhaps matching TRBD2 (6 bases). The V and J ends lost 0 bases and 5 bases respectively, with 18 bases between them. CDR3 size: 16 residues. Germline-derived CDR1 and CDR2 are SGHKS and YYEKEE (reference sequence).

V usage is TRBV11-3 and J usage is TRBJ2-3, with D unresolved. This CDR3 spans 12 amino acids. The germline V and J ends were trimmed by 5 bases and 1 base, with 4 bases remaining between them. Germline V CDR1 and CDR2: SGHNT, YENEEA. The DNA of the CDR3 is TGTGCCAGCAGCGACCGCACAGATACGCAGTATTTT. It codes for CASSDRTDTQYF.

This sequence joins TRBV6-5 and TRBJ1-1; a weak D match, TRBD1 (5 bases). V lost 2 bases to trimming and J lost 1 base, with 14 bases between them. CDR1 is MNHEY, CDR2 SVGAGI, per germline. This CDR3 is built from 16 residues. CDR3 sequence reads: CASSYRSGPKNTEAFF. CDR3 nucleotides: TGTGCCAGCAGTTACAGGTCAGGGCCGAAGAACACTGAAGCTTTCTTT.

As to this clone: One end of the junction fails to match germline, which may point to a read error. The V and J genes are TRBV5-6 and TRBJ2-7; unclear D gene. The CDR3 consists of 14 residues. Germline V gives CDR1 SGHDT, CDR2 YYEEEE. Here the CDR3 DNA reads TGTGCCAGCAGCTTGCCCGGTCGTGGGGAATTGGTGGTATTC. Translating it yields CASSLPGRGELVVF. Together with reference TRBV5-6 and TRBJ2-7, the CDR3 gives the full variable domain: DAGVTQSPTHLIKTRGQQVTLRCSPKSGHDTVSWYQQALGQGPQFIFQYYEEEERQRGNFPDRFSGHQFPNYSSELNVNALLLGDSALYLCASSLPGRGELVVFGPGTRLTVT.

The rearrangement links TRBV28 to TRBJ1-1; 8 bases align to TRBD1. Germline trimming cut 4 bases from V and 3 bases from J; bases unmatched to any gene: 7. This CDR3 comprises 15 residues. Germline V lookup: CDR1 MDHEN, CDR2 SYDVKM. The CDR3 spells CASSYHRGFYTEAFF. CDR3 DNA: TGTGCCAGCAGTTACCACAGGGGGTTCTACACTGAAGCTTTCTTT.

In this sample, this clone turned up a few times. The chain carries TRBV10-1 and TRBJ1-5, with D hard to call. Trimming shortened V by 7 bases and J by 0 bases, and 13 bases separated the two germline ends. CDR1 and CDR2 (germline): WNHNN, SYGVQD (reference sequence). The CDR3 covers 15 residues. As DNA, the CDR3 is TGCGCCAGCACTCCTGGCGGCAATAGCAATCAGCCCCAGCATTTT. It specifies CASTPGGNSNQPQHF.

This clone was picked up one time. The genes are TRBV28 and TRBJ1-2; D gene uncertain. In germline, CDR1 is MDHEN, CDR2 SYDVKM. This CDR3 contains 12 residues. Trimming shortened V by 8 bases and J by 4 bases, and 11 bases separated the two germline ends. CDR3 bases: TGTGCCAGCGGGAGGTCGTCCTATGGCTACACCTTC. The encoded protein is CASGRSSYGYTF.

V usage is TRBV10-3 and J usage is TRBJ2-2; TRBD1 matches at 8 bases. The CDR3 is 15 residues long. Per the germline V gene, CDR1 is ENHRY and CDR2 is SYGVKD. The V segment lost 10 bases and the J segment 0 bases; nucleotides outside the gene matches: 7. The CDR3 DNA follows: TGTGCCAGCAGGAGGACAGGGACGAACACCGGGGAGCTGTTTTTT. This sequence encodes CASRRTGTNTGELFF.

This chain links TRBV27 with TRBJ1-1; D may be TRBD1 (6 bases). This CDR3 has 16 residues. Germline V gene sequence: CDR1 MNHEY, CDR2 SMNVEV (reference sequence). V lost 0 bases to trimming and J lost 10 bases, with 21 bases between them. CDR3 region: CASSLSAIGGAYSAFF. The CDR3 region has the DNA TGTGCCAGCAGTTTATCGGCCATCGGGGGGGCGTATTCAGCTTTCTTT.

The DNA of the CDR3 is TGCGCCAGCAGCTTGGTATCGGGAGGGGGAACCGGGGAGCTGTTTTTT. Amino acids: CASSLVSGGGTGELFF. This chain connects TRBV5-1 to TRBJ2-2; 8 bases fit TRBD2. The CDR3 covers 16 residues. Germline V CDR1 and CDR2: SGHRS, YFSETQ. J lost 5 bases, V lost 0 bases, and 6 bases had no gene match.

This chain connects TRBV7-2 to TRBJ2-7; D is undetermined. The germline V gene encodes CDR1 SGHTA and CDR2 FQGNSA. V shed 8 bases and J shed 3 bases, with 14 bases lying between them. This CDR3 is 13 amino acids long. The CDR3 DNA follows: TGTGCCAGCCTCCCCCCCTATAGCTACGAGCAGTACTTC. This encodes CASLPPYSYEQYF.

The chain employs TRBV14 and TRBJ2-7, with unresolved D. The germline V and J ends were trimmed by 4 bases and 0 bases, with 10 bases remaining between them. CDR3 size: 14 residues. Germline CDR1 and CDR2: SGHDN and FVKESK. CDR3 DNA sequence: TGTGCCAGCAGCCGCGTCCGGAGCTCCTACGAGCAGTACTTC. Its protein product is CASSRVRSSYEQYF. Based on the CDR3 plus reference TRBV14 and TRBJ2-7, the full variable domain is EAGVTQFPSHSVIEKGQTVTLRCDPISGHDNLYWYRRVMGKEIKFLLHFVKESKQDESGMPNNRFLAERTGGTYSTLKVQPAELEDSGVYFCASSRVRSSYEQYFGPGTRLTVT.

V is TRBV27 and J is TRBJ2-5; 8 bases match TRBD2. The CDR3 runs 14 residues. Germline trimming cut 3 bases from V and 5 bases from J; bases unmatched to any gene: 5. Germline loops: CDR1 MNHEY, CDR2 SMNVEV (reference sequence). Here the CDR3 reads CASSFTGGLETQYF. The CDR3 bases are TGTGCCAGCAGTTTTACGGGGGGGCTTGAGACCCAGTACTTC.

V gene TRBV11-2 combines with J gene TRBJ2-1, with D unresolved. The CDR3 consists of 15 residues. CDR1 and CDR2 from the germline V gene are SGHAT and FQNNGV. V was shortened by 0 bases and J by 0 bases, with 6 bases between the two germline ends. DNA for the CDR3: TGTGCCAGCAGCTTAGATCTACTCTCCTACAATGAGCAGTTCTTC. Translated, it gives CASSLDLLSYNEQFF.

This chain links TRBV11-1 with TRBJ2-3, with 12 bases that match TRBD2. CDR1 is SGHAT and CDR2 is FQDESV in the germline V gene (reference sequence). J lost 2 bases, V lost 5 bases, and 5 bases had no gene match. This CDR3 spans 16 amino acids. The CDR3 protein is CASSPRLAGATDTQYF. DNA of the CDR3: TGTGCCAGCAGCCCCCGACTAGCGGGGGCCACAGATACGCAGTATTTT.

The V call is TRBV27, the J call TRBJ2-1; TRBD2 aligns across 9 bases. Losses at the gene ends were 10 bases for V and 8 bases for J; bases not matched to a gene: 6. The CDR3 sequence is 12 residues long. Germline V gene sequence: CDR1 MNHEY, CDR2 SMNVEV (reference sequence). CDR3 nucleotides: TGTGCCACGAGCGGGAGGCGGGATGAGCAGTTCTTC. Translated: CATSGRRDEQFF.

A word on this clone: A read error may be the cause here, since a much bigger clone is one base away. Other DNA sequences of this sample code for an identical CDR3. The genes are TRBV19 and TRBJ2-7, with D tentatively TRBD2 (6 bases). The CDR3 is 12 amino acids. The V and J ends lost 4 bases and 4 bases respectively, with 8 bases between them. The germline V gene encodes CDR1 LNHDA and CDR2 SQIVND (reference sequence). The CDR3: CASSRGEYEQYF. The CDR3 DNA is TGTGCCAGTAGTAGGGGGGAATACGAGCAGTACTTC.

V gene TRBV6-1 combines with J gene TRBJ1-5, with D possibly matching TRBD1 (6 bases). Germline CDR1 MNHNS, CDR2 SASEGT. The CDR3 has 15 amino acids. The V and J ends lost 3 bases and 4 bases respectively, with 13 bases between them. This CDR3 is CASSDHYRVNQPQHF. The DNA of the CDR3 is TGTGCCAGCAGTGATCACTACAGGGTTAATCAGCCCCAGCATTTT.